The 26 T cell receptor beta chains given below trace back to one sample, sequenced in a study of blood T cell repertoires in COVID-19. Assay used: immunoSEQ multiplex PCR; TCRdb lists only in-frame clones, some missing. The table has some 190,000 clones, roughly four fifths seen once. What was sequenced was peripheral blood. Receptors originate from a woman aged 70-85 years with active or convalescent COVID-19.

The CDR3 DNA reads TGTGCAAGTCGCTTAATCGTACCGGGACAGGGGCGCGAAGCTTTCTTT. Its translation is CASRLIVPGQGREAFF. The chain combines TRBV12-2 with TRBJ1-1; TRBD1, the table's D call, was not compared with the DNA. TRBV12-2 is a recognized pseudogene. This CDR3 comprises 16 residues.

The chain recombines TRBV7-9 with TRBJ2-7, with a tentative D call TRBD1 (6 bases). Trimming left V 1 base short and J 6 bases short, with 7 bases between. The CDR3 runs to 12 residues. Germline V gene lookup returns CDR1 SEHNR and CDR2 FQNEAQ (reference sequence). The CDR3 sequence: CASSLGGGEQYF. For the CDR3, the DNA is TGTGCCAGCAGCTTAGGAGGGGGCGAGCAGTACTTC.

The rearrangement links TRBV5-1 to TRBJ1-2, with TRBD1 identical over 9 bases. The CDR3 has 15 amino acids. The junction had 8 bases not matched to a gene; V was cut back by 0 bases and J by 8 bases. Looked up from germline, CDR1 is SGHRS and CDR2 is YFSETQ. The CDR3 region is CASSLAGTGIEGYTF. In nucleotides, the CDR3 is TGCGCCAGCAGCTTGGCAGGGACAGGGATCGAAGGCTACACCTTC.

The V gene is TRBV9, the J gene TRBJ1-5; tentative D call: TRBD1 (6 bases). Trimming left V 0 bases short and J 0 bases short, with 16 bases between. The CDR3 runs to 18 residues. CDR1 and CDR2 from the germline V gene are SGDLS and YYNGEE. The CDR3 loop is CASSVDQGPPYSNQPQHF. CDR3 sequence (DNA): TGTGCCAGCAGCGTAGATCAGGGGCCTCCTTATAGCAATCAGCCCCAGCATTTT. Complete variable domain (other parts from reference TRBV9 and TRBJ1-5): DSGVTQTPKHLITATGQRVTLRCSPRSGDLSVYWYQQSLDQGLQFLIQYYNGEERAKGNILERFSAQQFPDLHSELNLSSLELGDSALYFCASSVDQGPPYSNQPQHFGDGTRLSIL.

The CDR3 protein is CARNPSGNPDTQYF. In DNA form, the CDR3 reads TGTGCCAGAAATCCTAGCGGGAACCCAGATACGCAGTATTTT. This chain connects TRBV5-3 to TRBJ2-3, with 9 bases fitting TRBD2. TRBV5-3 is an ORF for which the function is uncertain. This CDR3 is built from 14 residues. V dropped 6 bases and J dropped 4; count of bases not matched to a gene: 6.

The rearrangement joins TRBV28 to TRBJ2-2; 9 positions agree with TRBD1. This CDR3 region has 16 residues. CDR1 is MDHEN, CDR2 SYDVKM, per germline. V trimming: 6 bases; J trimming: 1 base; junction bases outside the gene matches: 6. CDR3 bases: TGTGCCAGCAGGGGGGGGACAGGGCAGAACACCGGGGAGCTGTTTTTT. Protein: CASRGGTGQNTGELFF.

CDR3 loop: CASSSTSRFMDTQYF. DNA for the CDR3: TGTGCCAGCTCCTCGACCTCGCGGTTCATGGATACGCAGTATTTT. The chain has TRBV18 and TRBJ2-3; no firm D call. Germline V gives CDR1 KGHSH, CDR2 LQKENI. CDR3 length equals 15 residues. The germline V and J ends were trimmed by 6 bases and 6 bases, with 19 bases remaining between them. The variable domain in full, completed from reference TRBV18 and TRBJ2-3, reads NAGVMQNPRHLVRRRGQEARLRCSPMKGHSHVYWYRQLPEEGLKFMVYLQKENIIDESGMPKERFSAEFPKEGPSILRIQQVVRGDSAAYFCASSSTSRFMDTQYFGPGTRLTVL.

The genes are TRBV12-5 and TRBJ2-1, with 12 positions matching TRBD2. This CDR3 has 17 residues. The germline gives CDR1 LGHNT, CDR2 FRNRAP. J was trimmed by 8 bases and V by 2 bases; bases with no gene match: 10. This CDR3 reads CASGLYRLAGVGDEQFF. CDR3 in DNA: TGTGCTAGTGGTTTGTACCGACTAGCGGGAGTGGGTGATGAGCAGTTCTTC. The variable domain in full, completed from reference TRBV12-5 and TRBJ2-1, reads DARVTQTPRHKVTEMGQEVTMRCQPILGHNTVFWYRQTMMQGLELLAYFRNRAPLDDSGMPKDRFSAEMPDATLATLKIQPSEPRDSAVYFCASGLYRLAGVGDEQFFGPGTRLTVL.

The chain uses TRBV18 and TRBJ2-3, with unresolved D. The V gene's germline CDR1 is KGHSH and CDR2 LQKENI. Trimming took 3 bases from V and 1 from J, leaving 8 bases between them. This CDR3 contains 14 residues. CDR3: CASSPLQGTDTQYF. In nucleotides, the CDR3 is TGTGCCAGCTCACCCTTACAAGGCACAGATACGCAGTATTTT.

V gene TRBV7-3 combines with J gene TRBJ1-2; TRBD1 agrees at 7 bases. Germline V lookup: CDR1 SGHTA, CDR2 FQGTGA. The CDR3 is made up of 18 amino acids. V shed 0 bases and J 5 bases; nucleotides not matched to a gene: 15. CDR3 DNA: TGTGCCAGCAGCTTAACGATCCACAGGGGATTTGATAGGTATGGCTACACCTTC. Its translation is CASSLTIHRGFDRYGYTF.

The chain recombines TRBV18 with TRBJ1-1; D ambiguous. V lost 3 bases and J 1 base, leaving 6 bases between the germline ends. CDR3 length equals 13 residues. Germline loops: CDR1 KGHSH, CDR2 LQKENI. The CDR3 region has the DNA TGTGCCAGCTCACCCCTAGGGAACACTGAAGCTTTCTTT. It encodes CASSPLGNTEAFF.

This clone was counted a few times. The rearrangement links TRBV5-1 to TRBJ2-3; a weak D match, TRBD1 (6 bases). The CDR3 has 16 residues. Trimming pared 1 base from V and 0 bases from J, leaving 12 bases between. Germline CDR1 reads SGHRS; CDR2 reads YFSETQ. CDR3 region: CASSLLGTRSTDTQYF. The DNA of the CDR3 is TGCGCCAGCAGCTTGTTGGGGACAAGAAGCACAGATACGCAGTATTTT.

The genes are TRBV11-1 and TRBJ2-3; TRBD1 is a possible D gene (5 bases). This CDR3 has 15 amino acids. V shed 3 bases and J shed 1 base, with 11 bases lying between them. Germline V gene data show CDR1 as SGHAT and CDR2 as FQDESV (reference sequence). The CDR3 sequence: CASSFQGFGTDTQYF. For the CDR3, the DNA is TGTGCCAGCAGCTTCCAGGGATTCGGCACAGATACGCAGTATTTT.

The chain employs TRBV15 and TRBJ2-2, with 7 nucleotides matching TRBD1. The CDR3 is made up of 15 amino acids. Trimming removed 3 bases from V and 6 bases from J; junction bases left unmatched: 7. Germline lookup yields CDR1 LNHNV and CDR2 YYDKDF (reference sequence). CDR3 bases: TGTGCCACCAGCAGGACAGGGTCGGTTTCCGGGGAGCTGTTTTTT. As protein: CATSRTGSVSGELFF. Filled out from reference TRBV15 and TRBJ2-2, the complete variable domain reads DAMVIQNPRYQVTQFGKPVTLSCSQTLNHNVMYWYQQKSSQAPKLLFHYYDKDFNNEADTPDNFQSRRPNTSFCFLDIRSPGLGDTAMYLCATSRTGSVSGELFFGEGSRLTVL.

This chain joins TRBV7-3 and TRBJ2-1; 12 bases align to TRBD2. The V and J ends lost 5 bases and 8 bases, in that order; junction bases with no gene match: 10. The CDR3 is 16 residues long. From germline, CDR1 is SGHTA and CDR2 FQGTGA. The DNA of the CDR3 is TGTGCCAGCAGCCCAAGCCGGACTAGCGGGAAGGATGAGCAGTTCTTC. Its translation is CASSPSRTSGKDEQFF. The full variable domain, rest sourced from reference TRBV7-3 and TRBJ2-1, is GAGVSQTPSNKVTEKGKYVELRCDPISGHTALYWYRQSLGQGPEFLIYFQGTGAADDSGLPNDRFFAVRPEGSVSTLKIQRTERGDSAVYLCASSPSRTSGKDEQFFGPGTRLTVL.

This clone has a single count. This chain links TRBV27 with TRBJ1-2; no clear D. V lost 3 bases, J lost 4 bases, and 21 bases lay in between. Germline loops: CDR1 MNHEY, CDR2 SMNVEV (reference sequence). There are 17 residues in the CDR3. CDR3 protein: CASSLVHKRRRSYGYTF. For the CDR3, the DNA is TGTGCCAGCAGTTTGGTACACAAAAGGCGACGGAGCTATGGCTACACCTTC.

The sample holds one count of this clone. The rearrangement uses TRBV2 and TRBJ1-1; 8 bases agree with TRBD1. The V and J ends lost 6 bases and 4 bases, in that order; junction bases with no gene match: 4. Germline CDR1 is SNHLY and CDR2 is FYNNEI. The CDR3 totals 13 residues. In DNA form, the CDR3 reads TGTGCCAGCAGCGACGACAGGGGCACTGAAGCTTTCTTT. Its protein is CASSDDRGTEAFF.

As to this clone: The junction departs from the called germline gene at one end, perhaps through a read error. Distinct nucleotide sequences in the sample also encode this CDR3. CDR3 in amino acids: CASSTQGQGVIEAFF. CDR3 sequence (DNA): TGTGCCAGTAGTACACAAGGACAGGGAGTTATCGAAGCCTTCTTT. V and J are TRBV19 and TRBJ1-1; TRBD1 agrees at 8 bases. The V gene's germline CDR1 is LNHDA and CDR2 SQIVND (reference sequence). The CDR3 is made up of 15 amino acids.

Only one count was recorded for this clone. V is TRBV20-1 and J is TRBJ1-2, with D perhaps TRBD1 (6 bases). Germline lookup yields CDR1 DFQATT and CDR2 SNEGSKA (reference sequence). This CDR3 is built from 11 residues. V was shortened by 6 bases and J by 8 bases, with 13 bases between the two germline ends. The CDR3 sequence is CSAGQAVGYTF. In DNA form, the CDR3 reads TGCAGTGCGGGACAAGCTGTGGGCTACACCTTC.

The J gene is TRBJ2-6, the V gene TRBV15, with D possibly being TRBD2 (5 bases). CDR1 and CDR2 (germline): LNHNV, YYDKDF (reference sequence). This CDR3 has 16 residues. V was pared by 1 base and J by 1 base, with 8 bases between. CDR3 bases: TGTGCCACCAGCAGAGGAGGGTTGTCTGGGGCCAACGTCCTGACTTTC. Translated, it gives CATSRGGLSGANVLTF.

The V gene is TRBV10-3, the J gene TRBJ2-1; a weak D match, TRBD2 (6 bases). CDR1 ENHRY and CDR2 SYGVKD come from the germline V gene. V gave up 6 bases and J gave up 5 bases, with 17 bases separating them. This CDR3 region has 15 residues. CDR3 sequence (DNA): TGTGCCATCAGCCTAGGACTACGACGAGACAATGAGCAGTTCTTC. It yields the protein CAISLGLRRDNEQFF.

The chain has TRBV7-9 and TRBJ1-2, with D possibly matching TRBD1 (6 bases). This CDR3 spans 15 amino acids. CDR1 and CDR2 (germline): SEHNR, FQNEAQ (reference sequence). V lost 1 base and J lost 2, with 11 bases in between. CDR3 sequence reads: CASSLEQGFNYGYTF. CDR3 DNA: TGTGCCAGCAGCTTAGAACAGGGATTCAACTATGGCTACACCTTC.

A single count supports this clone. The J gene is TRBJ1-6, the V gene TRBV6-2 or TRBV6-3; tentatively, D is TRBD1 (6 bases). Trimming took 3 bases from V and 6 from J, leaving 12 bases between them. The germline gives CDR1 MNHEY, CDR2 SVGEGT. This CDR3 comprises 15 residues. This CDR3 is CASSYRTDTNSPLHF. The CDR3 DNA sequence: TGTGCCAGCAGTTATCGGACAGACACTAATTCACCCCTCCACTTT.

J is TRBJ2-5 and V is TRBV3-1 (or the pseudogene TRBV3-2), with TRBD2 matching 8 bases. Germline V gene data show CDR1 as LGHDT and CDR2 as YNNKEL (reference sequence). This CDR3 comprises 14 residues. Trimming removed 5 bases from V and 5 bases from J; junction bases left unmatched: 7. The CDR3 nucleotides read TGTGCCAGCAGCTCACGGGGGGGGCAGGAGACCCAGTACTTC. This sequence encodes CASSSRGGQETQYF.

This chain uses TRBV5-1 with TRBJ1-5; possibly TRBD1 for D (5 bases). Looked up from germline, CDR1 is SGHRS and CDR2 is YFSETQ. This CDR3 is built from 15 residues. V lost 9 bases, J lost 4 bases, and 20 bases lay in between. CDR3 region: CAIPLGRGRNQPQHF. CDR3 DNA: TGCGCCATCCCCCTCGGGAGGGGCCGAAATCAGCCCCAGCATTTT.

V usage is TRBV12-5 and J usage is TRBJ2-5; 9 nucleotides match TRBD2. Trimming removed 7 bases from V and 2 bases from J; junction bases left unmatched: 11. The V gene's germline CDR1 is LGHNT and CDR2 FRNRAP. The CDR3 has 16 amino acids. This CDR3 is CASAPPGLAGQETQYF. DNA of the CDR3: TGTGCTAGTGCTCCGCCTGGTCTAGCGGGGCAAGAGACCCAGTACTTC. The whole variable domain, filled in from reference TRBV12-5 and TRBJ2-5, reads DARVTQTPRHKVTEMGQEVTMRCQPILGHNTVFWYRQTMMQGLELLAYFRNRAPLDDSGMPKDRFSAEMPDATLATLKIQPSEPRDSAVYFCASAPPGLAGQETQYFGPGTRLLVL.